This TCR beta chain originates from a study of T cells in Graves' hyperthyroidism and ophthalmopathy. TCR beta CDR3 regions were amplified from RNA transcripts. The HTBI primer set drove a first-round RT-PCR of the TCR CDR3. MiXCR was run by TCRdb on the multiplex PCR reads, yielding one entry per CDR3 protein. In the table there are 750,000 to 950,000 distinct CDR3 sequences, 38% of which are singletons. The sequenced material came from blood. This TCR was sampled from a man between 18 and 29 years old with Graves' hyperthyroidism.

CDR3 coding DNA: TGCAGCTTGGCCCGGGACTCTAGTATGAACACTGAAGCTTTCTTT. Translated: CSLARDSSMNTEAFF. The chain links TRBV29-1 to TRBJ1-1; a weak D match, TRBD1 (5 bases). The V end lost 8 bases, the J end lost 0 bases, and 19 bases lay between the germline ends. The germline gives CDR1 SQVTM, CDR2 ANQGSEA. The CDR3 runs to 15 residues.